The T cell receptor (beta chain) described here comes from a study of CD8+CD57+ T cells in acquired aplastic anemia. A note on this clonotype: Its antigen is not identified.

Profiling of TCR beta VDJ combinations and CDR3 sequences used genomic DNA as template. TCRdb re-analysed the reads in MiXCR, keeping a single row per CDR3 protein. The table shows under 200,000 distinct CDR3 sequences, with about half occurring only once. CDR1 is SNHLY, CDR2 FYNNEI, per germline. The CDR3 has 14 amino acids. Deletions cut 7 bases from V and 2 bases from J, with 14 bases between. Study observations and caveats: Overlap between patients and controls comprised about 30 CD8+ CDR3 sequences.

Flow cytometry had shown expanded CD8+CD57+ cells in the patients chosen for sequencing. Sampling of blood occurred while the patients had still received no therapy. Source material: sorted CD4+, CD8+, or CD8+CD57+ T cells (not recorded which) from PBMCs. The chain recombines TRBV2 with TRBJ2-5; either TRBD1 or TRBD2 may supply D (5 bases each). This receptor was identified in a human donor with aplastic anemia. The CDR3 is CASTPFGAQETQYF. The CDR3 region has the DNA TGTGCCAGCACCCCGTTCGGGGCGCAAGAGACCCAGTACTTC.